The 4 T cell receptor beta chains presented below share a single source sample, sequenced in a study of cytomegalovirus exposure and HLA in healthy donors. The primer mix had 60 Vbeta and 13 Jbeta primers. The assay was immunoSEQ multiplex PCR, and TCRdb's table has in-frame clones only and misses some. Of approximately 180,000 clones listed, roughly 73% are singletons. Material: PBMCs. These receptors all stem from a woman aged 25-40 years in good health and CMV-seronegative.

The V and J genes are TRBV25-1 and TRBJ1-1; a possible D gene is TRBD1 (5 bases). Germline CDR1 MGHDK, CDR2 SYGVNS. V gave up 5 bases and J gave up 2 bases, with 9 bases separating them. The CDR3 totals 13 residues. The DNA for the CDR3 is TGTGCCAGCAGTCGGGGGGGAAACACTGAAGCTTTCTTT. It translates to CASSRGGNTEAFF.

The rearrangement uses TRBV5-1 and TRBJ1-2; TRBD1 is a possible D gene (6 bases). Trimming shortened V by 2 bases and J by 0 bases, and 14 bases separated the two germline ends. The CDR3 has 16 amino acids. The germline V gene has CDR1 SGHRS and CDR2 YFSETQ. The CDR3 nucleotides read TGCGCCAGCAGCTTAATCCCGACAGGCCCTAACTATGGCTACACCTTC. It specifies CASSLIPTGPNYGYTF.

The V call is TRBV27, the J call TRBJ2-1; 7 nucleotides agree with TRBD2. The CDR3 is 13 amino acids. The germline CDR1 and CDR2 sequences are MNHEY and SMNVEV (reference sequence). V lost 4 bases to trimming and J lost 8 bases; unmatched junction nucleotides: 5. CDR3 region: CASSWSGTYEQFF. The CDR3 DNA reads TGTGCCAGCAGTTGGAGCGGGACTTATGAGCAGTTCTTC.

This chain connects TRBV7-3 to TRBJ2-2; a possible D gene is TRBD1 (5 bases). V was trimmed by 5 bases and J by 7 bases, leaving 20 bases between them. The CDR3 is made up of 16 amino acids. From germline, CDR1 is SGHTA and CDR2 FQGTGA. CDR3 bases: TGTGCCAGCAGCGAAGTCGGACAAGGGTTTATCGGGGAGCTGTTTTTT. Protein sequence: CASSEVGQGFIGELFF. The full variable domain, with the rest looked up from reference TRBV7-3 and TRBJ2-2, is GAGVSQTPSNKVTEKGKYVELRCDPISGHTALYWYRQSLGQGPEFLIYFQGTGAADDSGLPNDRFFAVRPEGSVSTLKIQRTERGDSAVYLCASSEVGQGFIGELFFGEGSRLTVL.